Ten or more counts support the clone carrying this TCR beta chain. Its antigen is undetermined. These data are taken from a study of spatial heterogeneity in lung cancer. Study information: Detection consistently yielded more beta chains than alpha chains.

Time point indicated: sample taken at primary tumor resection. Trimming pared 2 bases from V and 7 bases from J, leaving 20 bases between. The CDR3 covers 16 residues. CDR1 is MNHEY, CDR2 SMNVEV, per germline (reference sequence). In the library, each TCR cDNA molecule bore its own unique molecular identifier. From the 5' RACE reads, TCRdb called clonotypes with MiXCR, one entry per CDR3 protein. This table has 20,000 to 25,000 distinct CDR3 sequences, 2.8% appearing once. General study results and limits: The study found that expanded intratumoral alpha and beta TCR counts tracked tumor mutation counts.

This sample comprised lung tumor tissue, obtained at surgery. The chain couples TRBV27 to TRBJ1-2; D is undetermined. The sequence came from a male donor with early-stage non-small cell lung cancer. CDR3 nucleotide sequence: TGTGCCAGCAGTTTAACCGCAGAGGGCTTTTTCGTTGGCTACACCTTC. Its protein is CASSLTAEGFFVGYTF.